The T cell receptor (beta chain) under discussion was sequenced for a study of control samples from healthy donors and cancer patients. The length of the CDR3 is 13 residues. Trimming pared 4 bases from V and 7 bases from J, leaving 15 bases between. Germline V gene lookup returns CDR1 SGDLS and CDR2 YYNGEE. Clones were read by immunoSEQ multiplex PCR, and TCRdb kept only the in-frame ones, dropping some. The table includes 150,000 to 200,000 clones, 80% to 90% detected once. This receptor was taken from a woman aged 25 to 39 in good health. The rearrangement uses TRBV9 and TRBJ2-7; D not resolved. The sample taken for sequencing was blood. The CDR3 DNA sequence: TGTGCCAGCAGCCCCCATCCTGGGGAAGAGCAGTACGTC. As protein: CASSPHPGEEQYV.